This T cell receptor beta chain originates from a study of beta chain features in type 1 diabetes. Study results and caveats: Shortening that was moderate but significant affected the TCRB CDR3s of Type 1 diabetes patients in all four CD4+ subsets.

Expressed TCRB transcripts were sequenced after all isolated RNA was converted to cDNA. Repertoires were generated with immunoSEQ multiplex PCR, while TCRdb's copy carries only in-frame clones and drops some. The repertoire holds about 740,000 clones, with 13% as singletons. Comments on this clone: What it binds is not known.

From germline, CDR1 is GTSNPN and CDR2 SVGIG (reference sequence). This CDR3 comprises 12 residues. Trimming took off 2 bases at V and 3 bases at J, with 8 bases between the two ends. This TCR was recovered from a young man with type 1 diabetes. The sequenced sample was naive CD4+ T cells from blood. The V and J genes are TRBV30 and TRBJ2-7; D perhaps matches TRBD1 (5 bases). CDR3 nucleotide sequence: TGTGCCTGGAGTCACCAGGGCTACGAGCAGTACTTC. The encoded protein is CAWSHQGYEQYF.